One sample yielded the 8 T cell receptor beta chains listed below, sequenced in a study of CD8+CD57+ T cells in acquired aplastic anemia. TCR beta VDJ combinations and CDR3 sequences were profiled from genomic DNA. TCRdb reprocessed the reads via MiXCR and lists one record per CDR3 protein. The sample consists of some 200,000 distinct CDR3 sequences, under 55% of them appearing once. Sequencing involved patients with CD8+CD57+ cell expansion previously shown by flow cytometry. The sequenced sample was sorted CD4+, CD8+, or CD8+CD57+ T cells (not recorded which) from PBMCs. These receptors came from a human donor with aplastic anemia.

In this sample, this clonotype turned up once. The CDR3: CSARDGKGVAFF. CDR3 sequence (DNA): TGCAGTGCTAGAGATGGCAAGGGAGTAGCTTTCTTT. The rearrangement joins TRBV20-1 to TRBJ1-1; D gene unclear. The CDR3 length is 12 residues. Germline loops: CDR1 DFQATT, CDR2 SNEGSKA (reference sequence). Trimming took off 0 bases at V and 10 bases at J, with 12 bases between the two ends.

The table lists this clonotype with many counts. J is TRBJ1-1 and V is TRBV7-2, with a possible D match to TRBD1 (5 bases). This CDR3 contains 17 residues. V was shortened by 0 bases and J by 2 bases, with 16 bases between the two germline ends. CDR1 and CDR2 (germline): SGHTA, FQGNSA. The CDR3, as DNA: TGTGCCAGCAGCTTAGCTCGCAGGGCGAGTGGTAACACTGAAGCTTTCTTT. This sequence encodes CASSLARRASGNTEAFF.

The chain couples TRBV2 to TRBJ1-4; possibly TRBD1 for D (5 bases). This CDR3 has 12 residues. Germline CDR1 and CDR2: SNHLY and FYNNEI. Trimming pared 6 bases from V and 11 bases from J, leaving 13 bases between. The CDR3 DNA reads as TGTGCCAGCAGCCAGAAGGGGAACAAACTGTTTTTT. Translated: CASSQKGNKLFF.

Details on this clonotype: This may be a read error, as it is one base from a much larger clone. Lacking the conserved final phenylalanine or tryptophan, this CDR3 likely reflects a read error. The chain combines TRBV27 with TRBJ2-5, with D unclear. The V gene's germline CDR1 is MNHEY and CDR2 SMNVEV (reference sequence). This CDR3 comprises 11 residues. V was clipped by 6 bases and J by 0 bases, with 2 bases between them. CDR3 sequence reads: CASRYQETQYS. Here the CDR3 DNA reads TGTGCCAGCAGGTACCAAGAGACCCAGTACTCC.

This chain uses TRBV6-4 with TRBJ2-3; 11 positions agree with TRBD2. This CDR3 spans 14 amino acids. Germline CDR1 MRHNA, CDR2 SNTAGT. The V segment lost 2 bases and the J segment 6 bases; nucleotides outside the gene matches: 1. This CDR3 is CASSDASGGDTQYF. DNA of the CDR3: TGTGCCAGCAGTGACGCTAGCGGGGGGGATACGCAGTATTTT.

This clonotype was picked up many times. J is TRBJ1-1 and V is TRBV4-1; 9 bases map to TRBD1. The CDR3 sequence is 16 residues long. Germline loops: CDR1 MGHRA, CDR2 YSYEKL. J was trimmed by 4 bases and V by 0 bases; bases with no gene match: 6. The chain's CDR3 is CASSQESTGGTTEAFF. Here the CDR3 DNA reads TGCGCCAGCAGCCAAGAGAGCACAGGGGGCACCACTGAAGCTTTCTTT.

CDR3 loop: CAISEGYGVQPQHF. In nucleotides, the CDR3 is TGTGCCATCAGTGAGGGTTACGGGGTTCAGCCCCAGCATTTT. The chain joins TRBV10-3 to TRBJ1-5, with D unclear. The V end lost 2 bases, the J end lost 6 bases, and 11 bases lay between the germline ends. The CDR3 has 14 residues. The germline V gene encodes CDR1 ENHRY and CDR2 SYGVKD.

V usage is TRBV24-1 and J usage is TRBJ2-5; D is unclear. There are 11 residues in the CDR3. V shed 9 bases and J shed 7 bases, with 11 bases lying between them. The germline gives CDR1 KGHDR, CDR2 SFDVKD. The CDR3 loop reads CATEWLGTQYF. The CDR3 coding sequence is TGTGCCACCGAGTGGTTGGGGACCCAGTACTTC.